The 3 T cell receptor beta chains presented below share a single source sample, sequenced in a study of T cells after posttransplantation cyclophosphamide. Sequencing used immunoSEQ multiplex PCR; TCRdb keeps in-frame clones, though not all of them. The table lists tens of thousands of clones, under 99% of them singletons, with roughly 0.16% in the top ten. Cells defined as naive were viable CD3+CD4+ or CD3+CD8+ and CCR7+CD45RA+CD45RO-CD95-CD27+CD28+. The sequenced sample was naive CD4+ T cells sorted from PBMCs. The source of these receptors is a man aged 35 to 55 in good health, CMV-negative, and a related stem cell transplant donor.

V and J are TRBV5-1 and TRBJ1-4; 8 nucleotides agree with TRBD1. The CDR3 totals 16 residues. V lost 0 bases to trimming and J lost 3 bases; unmatched junction nucleotides: 4. The germline V gene has CDR1 SGHRS and CDR2 YFSETQ. CDR3 DNA: TGCGCCAGCAGCTTGGGACAGGGGCTGGCTAATGAAAAACTGTTTTTT. Translation: CASSLGQGLANEKLFF.

V is TRBV28 and J is TRBJ1-2; 9 bases align to TRBD1. Germline lookup yields CDR1 MDHEN and CDR2 SYDVKM. The CDR3 is 15 amino acids. V gave up 0 bases and J gave up 8 bases; unmatched junction bases: 7. CDR3 nucleotide sequence: TGTGCCAGCAGTTTATGGGGACAGGGCTCCTCGGGCTACACCTTC. It specifies CASSLWGQGSSGYTF.

DNA for the CDR3: TGTGCCAGCAGCTTACTAAGCGGTAGAGGGTATACGCAGTATTTT. Translation: CASSLLSGRGYTQYF. This chain uses TRBV11-1 with TRBJ2-3, with a tentative D call TRBD2 (5 bases). With 2 bases removed from V and 7 bases from J, the gap between germline ends came to 16 bases. There are 15 residues in the CDR3. CDR1 is SGHAT, CDR2 FQDESV, per germline (reference sequence). The whole variable domain, filled in from reference TRBV11-1 and TRBJ2-3, reads EAEVAQSPRYKITEKSQAVAFWCDPISGHATLYWYRQILGQGPELLVQFQDESVVDDSQLPKDRFSAERLKGVDSTLKIQPAELGDSAMYLCASSLLSGRGYTQYFGPGTRLTVL.